One TCR beta chain is described in this entry. The sample comes from a study of T cells in tumors after PD-1 blockade. The data were produced by immunoSEQ multiplex PCR, yet TCRdb's version contains in-frame clones alone and is incomplete. Of approximately 60,000 clones listed, roughly 77% are singletons. This material consisted of PBMCs, taken before anti-PD-1 treatment. This TCR came from a human donor with basal cell carcinoma.

CDR3 sequence: CASSKDRDQPQHF. Written as DNA, the CDR3 is TGTGCCAGTAGTAAGGACAGGGATCAGCCCCAGCATTTT. The genes are TRBV19 and TRBJ1-5; TRBD1 agrees at 8 bases. CDR1 LNHDA and CDR2 SQIVND come from the germline V gene (reference sequence). With 4 bases clipped from V and 5 bases from J, the junction kept 1 base outside the gene matches. The CDR3 is made up of 13 amino acids.